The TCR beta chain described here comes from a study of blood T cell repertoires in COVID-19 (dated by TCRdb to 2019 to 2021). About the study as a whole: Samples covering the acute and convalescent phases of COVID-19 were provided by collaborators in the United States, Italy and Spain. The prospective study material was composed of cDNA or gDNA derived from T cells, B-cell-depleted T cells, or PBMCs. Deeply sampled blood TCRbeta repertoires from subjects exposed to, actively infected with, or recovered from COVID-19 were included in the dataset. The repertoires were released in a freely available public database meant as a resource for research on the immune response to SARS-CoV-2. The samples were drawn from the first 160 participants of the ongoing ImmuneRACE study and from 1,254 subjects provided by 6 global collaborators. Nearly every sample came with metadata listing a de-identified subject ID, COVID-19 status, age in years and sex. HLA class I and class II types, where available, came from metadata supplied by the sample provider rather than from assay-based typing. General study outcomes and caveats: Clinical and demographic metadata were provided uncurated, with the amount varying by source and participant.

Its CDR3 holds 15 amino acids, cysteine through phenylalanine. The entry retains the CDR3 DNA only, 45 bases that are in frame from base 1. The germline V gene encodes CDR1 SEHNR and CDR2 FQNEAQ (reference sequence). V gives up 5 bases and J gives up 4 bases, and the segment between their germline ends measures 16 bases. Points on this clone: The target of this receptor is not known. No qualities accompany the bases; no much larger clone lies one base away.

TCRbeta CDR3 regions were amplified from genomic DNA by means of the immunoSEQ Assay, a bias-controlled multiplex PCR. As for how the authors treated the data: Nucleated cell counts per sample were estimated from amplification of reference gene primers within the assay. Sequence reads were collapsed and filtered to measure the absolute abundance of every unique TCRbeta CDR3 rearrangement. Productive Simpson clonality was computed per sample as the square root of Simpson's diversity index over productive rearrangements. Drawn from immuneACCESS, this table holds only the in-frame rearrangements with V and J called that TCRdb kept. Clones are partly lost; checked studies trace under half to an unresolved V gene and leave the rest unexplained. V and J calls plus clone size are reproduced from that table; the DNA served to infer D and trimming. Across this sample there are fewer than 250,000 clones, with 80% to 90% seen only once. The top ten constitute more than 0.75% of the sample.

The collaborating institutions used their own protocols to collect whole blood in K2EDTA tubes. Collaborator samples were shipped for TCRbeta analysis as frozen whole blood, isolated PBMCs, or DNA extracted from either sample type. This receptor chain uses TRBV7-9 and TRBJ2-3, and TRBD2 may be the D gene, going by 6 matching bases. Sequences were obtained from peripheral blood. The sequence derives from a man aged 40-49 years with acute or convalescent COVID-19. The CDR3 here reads CASSTGTSDADTQYF. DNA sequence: TGTGCCAGCAGCACCGGGACTTCAGACGCAGATACGCAGTATTTT.